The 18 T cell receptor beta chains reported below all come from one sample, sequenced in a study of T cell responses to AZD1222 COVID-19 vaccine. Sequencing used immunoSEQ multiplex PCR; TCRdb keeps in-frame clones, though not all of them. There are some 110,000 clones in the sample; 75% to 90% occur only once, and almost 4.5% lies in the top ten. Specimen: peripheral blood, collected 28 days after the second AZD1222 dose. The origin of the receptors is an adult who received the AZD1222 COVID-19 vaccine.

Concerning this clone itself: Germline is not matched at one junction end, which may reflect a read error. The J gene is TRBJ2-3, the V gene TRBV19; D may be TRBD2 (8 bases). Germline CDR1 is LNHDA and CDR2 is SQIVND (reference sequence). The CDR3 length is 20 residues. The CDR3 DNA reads TGTGCCAGTAGGATAGGAGGGACAGCTAGAGCGGGGGTGATCACAGATACGCAGTATTTT. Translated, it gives CASRIGGTARAGVITDTQYF. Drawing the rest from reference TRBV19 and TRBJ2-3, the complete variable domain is DGGITQSPKYLFRKEGQNVTLSCEQNLNHDAMYWYRQDPGQGLRLIYYSQIVNDFQKGDIAEGYSVSREKKESFPLTVTSAQKNPTAFYLCASRIGGTARAGVITDTQYFGPGTRLTVL.

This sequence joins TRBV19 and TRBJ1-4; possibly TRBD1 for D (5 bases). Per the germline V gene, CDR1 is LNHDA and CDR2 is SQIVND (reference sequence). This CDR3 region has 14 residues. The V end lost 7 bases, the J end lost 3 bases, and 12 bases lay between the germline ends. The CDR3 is CASKNAGANEKLFF. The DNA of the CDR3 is TGTGCCAGTAAGAACGCGGGGGCTAATGAAAAACTGTTTTTT.

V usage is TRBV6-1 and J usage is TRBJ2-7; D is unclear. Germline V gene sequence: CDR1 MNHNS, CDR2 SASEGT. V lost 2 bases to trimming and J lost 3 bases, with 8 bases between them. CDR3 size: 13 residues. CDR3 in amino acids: CASSENTGYEQYF. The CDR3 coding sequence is TGTGCCAGCAGTGAAAACACTGGCTACGAGCAGTACTTC.

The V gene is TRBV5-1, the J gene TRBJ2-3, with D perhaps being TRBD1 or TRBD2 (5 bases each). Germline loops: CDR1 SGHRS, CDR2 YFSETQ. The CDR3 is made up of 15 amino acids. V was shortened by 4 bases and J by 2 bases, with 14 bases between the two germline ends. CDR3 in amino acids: CASSRVGESTDTQYF. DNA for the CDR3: TGCGCCAGCAGCCGGGTGGGGGAATCCACAGATACGCAGTATTTT.

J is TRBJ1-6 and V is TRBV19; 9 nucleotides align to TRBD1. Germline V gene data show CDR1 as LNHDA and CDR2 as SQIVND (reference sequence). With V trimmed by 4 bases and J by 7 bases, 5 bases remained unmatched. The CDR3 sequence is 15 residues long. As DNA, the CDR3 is TGTGCCAGTAGTAAATGGACAGGGGAAAATTCACCCCTCCACTTT. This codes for CASSKWTGENSPLHF.

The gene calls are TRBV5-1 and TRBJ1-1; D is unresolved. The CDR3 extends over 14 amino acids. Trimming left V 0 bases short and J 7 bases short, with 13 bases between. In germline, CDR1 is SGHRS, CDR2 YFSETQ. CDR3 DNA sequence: TGCGCCAGCAGCTTGGAGGCAGGACCGAATGAAGCTTTCTTT. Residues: CASSLEAGPNEAFF.

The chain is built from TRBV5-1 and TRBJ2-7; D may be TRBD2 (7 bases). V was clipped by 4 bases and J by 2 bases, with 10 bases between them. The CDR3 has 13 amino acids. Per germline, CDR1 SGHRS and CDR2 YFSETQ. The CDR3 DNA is TGCGCCAGCAGCGCGGGGGCGGCCTACGAGCAGTACTTC. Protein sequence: CASSAGAAYEQYF.

The CDR3 nucleotides are TGTGCCAGCAGTGATCGACAGGGGACCGGGGAGCTGTTTTTT. Protein sequence: CASSDRQGTGELFF. The chain combines TRBV6-1 with TRBJ2-2; TRBD1 matches 8 bases. V lost 3 bases and J lost 5; bases outside the gene matches: 2. Germline CDR1 is MNHNS and CDR2 is SASEGT. The CDR3 extends over 14 amino acids.

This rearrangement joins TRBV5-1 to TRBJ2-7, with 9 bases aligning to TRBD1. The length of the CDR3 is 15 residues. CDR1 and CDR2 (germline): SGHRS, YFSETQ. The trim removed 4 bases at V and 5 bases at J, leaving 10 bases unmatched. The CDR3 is CASSLMTGGFDEQYF. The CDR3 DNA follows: TGCGCCAGCAGCCTAATGACAGGGGGATTCGACGAGCAGTACTTC.

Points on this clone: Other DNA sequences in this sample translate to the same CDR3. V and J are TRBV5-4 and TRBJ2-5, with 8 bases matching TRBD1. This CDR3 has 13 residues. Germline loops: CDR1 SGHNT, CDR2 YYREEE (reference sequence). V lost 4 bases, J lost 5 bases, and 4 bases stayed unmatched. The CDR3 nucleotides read TGTGCCAGCAGCCAAGGACAGGGTGAGACCCAGTACTTC. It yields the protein CASSQGQGETQYF.

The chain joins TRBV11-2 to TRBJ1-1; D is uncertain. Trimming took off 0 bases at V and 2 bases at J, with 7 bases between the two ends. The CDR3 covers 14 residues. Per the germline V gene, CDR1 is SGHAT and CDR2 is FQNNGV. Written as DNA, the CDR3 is TGTGCCAGCAGCTTAGACGCGGGAAACACTGAAGCTTTCTTT. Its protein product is CASSLDAGNTEAFF.

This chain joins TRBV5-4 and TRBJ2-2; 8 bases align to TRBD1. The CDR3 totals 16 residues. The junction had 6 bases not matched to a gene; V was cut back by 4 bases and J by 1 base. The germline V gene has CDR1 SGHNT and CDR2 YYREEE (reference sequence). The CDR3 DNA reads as TGTGCCAGCAGCACACCGGGACAGGAGAACACCGGGGAGCTGTTTTTT. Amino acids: CASSTPGQENTGELFF.

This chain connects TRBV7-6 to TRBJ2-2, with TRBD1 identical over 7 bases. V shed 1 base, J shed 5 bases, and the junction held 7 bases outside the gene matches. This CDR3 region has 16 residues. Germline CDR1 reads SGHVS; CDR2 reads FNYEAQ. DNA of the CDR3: TGTGCCAGCAGCTTAGGGTCGACAGGGAAGACCGGGGAGCTGTTTTTT. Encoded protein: CASSLGSTGKTGELFF.

The CDR3 sequence: CASSPRDRDVYEQYF. CDR3 in DNA: TGTGCCAGCAGTCCCAGGGACAGGGACGTCTACGAGCAGTACTTC. V usage is TRBV2 and J usage is TRBJ2-7, with 9 bases fitting TRBD1. The CDR3 runs 15 residues. Losses at the gene ends were 5 bases for V and 3 bases for J; bases not matched to a gene: 8. Germline lookup yields CDR1 SNHLY and CDR2 FYNNEI.

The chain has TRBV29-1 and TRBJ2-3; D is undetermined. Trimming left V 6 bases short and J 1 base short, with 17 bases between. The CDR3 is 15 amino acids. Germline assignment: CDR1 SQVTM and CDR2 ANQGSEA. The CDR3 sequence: CSVTRATFGTDTQYF. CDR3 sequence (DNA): TGCAGCGTCACCCGGGCCACTTTTGGCACAGATACGCAGTATTTT.

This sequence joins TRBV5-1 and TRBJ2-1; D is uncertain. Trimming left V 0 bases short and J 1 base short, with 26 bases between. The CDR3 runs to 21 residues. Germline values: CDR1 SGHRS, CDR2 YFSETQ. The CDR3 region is CASSLEWGITDLAGSYNEQFF. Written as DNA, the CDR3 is TGCGCCAGCAGCTTGGAATGGGGAATTACGGATTTGGCAGGATCCTACAATGAGCAGTTCTTC.

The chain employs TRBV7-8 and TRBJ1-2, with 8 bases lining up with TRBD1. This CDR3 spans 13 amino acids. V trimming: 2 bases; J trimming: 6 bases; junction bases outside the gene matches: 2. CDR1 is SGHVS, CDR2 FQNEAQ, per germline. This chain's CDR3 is CASSLQGADGYTF. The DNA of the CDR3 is TGTGCCAGCAGCTTACAGGGGGCAGATGGCTACACCTTC.

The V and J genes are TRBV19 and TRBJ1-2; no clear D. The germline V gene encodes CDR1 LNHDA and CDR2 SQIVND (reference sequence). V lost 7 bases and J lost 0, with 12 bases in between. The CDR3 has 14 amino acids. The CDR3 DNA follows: TGTGCCAGTATTCCGACACGAGCTAACTATGGCTACACCTTC. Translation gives CASIPTRANYGYTF.